One sample yielded the 4 T cell receptor beta chains listed below, sequenced in a study of blood T cell repertoires in COVID-19. Data came from immunoSEQ multiplex PCR; TCRdb stores just in-frame clones and leaves some out. The repertoire holds approximately 470,000 clones, approximately 85% seen once, with approximately 2.9% in the top ten. Material: peripheral blood. These receptor sequences come from a human donor in a cohort sampled during active COVID-19.

This clone appeared once. V gene TRBV7-9 combines with J gene TRBJ2-3, with D hard to call. There are 12 residues in the CDR3. Trimming stripped 3 bases from V and 11 bases from J, with 12 bases between. Germline V gives CDR1 SEHNR, CDR2 FQNEAQ (reference sequence). The CDR3 loop reads CASSLKEIGQYF. The CDR3 nucleotides are TGTGCCAGCAGCTTGAAGGAGATAGGGCAGTATTTT.

The chain links TRBV4-2 to TRBJ2-3, with TRBD2 as a possible D gene (5 bases). Trimming shortened V by 0 bases and J by 3 bases, and 7 bases separated the two germline ends. Per germline, CDR1 LGHNA and CDR2 YNFKEQ. This CDR3 contains 14 residues. CDR3 nucleotide sequence: TGTGCCAGCAGCCAAGATCCGGGAACAGATACGCAGTATTTT. Amino acids: CASSQDPGTDTQYF.

This sequence joins TRBV5-5 and TRBJ2-7, with unresolved D. V gave up 8 bases and J gave up 3 bases, with 12 bases separating them. The CDR3 sequence is 12 residues long. Germline assignment: CDR1 SGHKS and CDR2 YYEKEE (reference sequence). CDR3 amino acids: CARVPPVYEQYF. CDR3 nucleotides: TGTGCCAGGGTCCCCCCAGTCTACGAGCAGTACTTC.

The V and J genes are TRBV7-3 and TRBJ1-1, with D tentatively TRBD1 (5 bases). Germline V CDR1 and CDR2: SGHTA, FQGTGA. Trimming pared 3 bases from V and 0 bases from J, leaving 11 bases between. The CDR3 runs to 15 residues. CDR3 protein: CASSFIAGLNTEAFF. The CDR3 nucleotides are TGTGCCAGCAGCTTTATCGCAGGGTTGAACACTGAAGCTTTCTTT.